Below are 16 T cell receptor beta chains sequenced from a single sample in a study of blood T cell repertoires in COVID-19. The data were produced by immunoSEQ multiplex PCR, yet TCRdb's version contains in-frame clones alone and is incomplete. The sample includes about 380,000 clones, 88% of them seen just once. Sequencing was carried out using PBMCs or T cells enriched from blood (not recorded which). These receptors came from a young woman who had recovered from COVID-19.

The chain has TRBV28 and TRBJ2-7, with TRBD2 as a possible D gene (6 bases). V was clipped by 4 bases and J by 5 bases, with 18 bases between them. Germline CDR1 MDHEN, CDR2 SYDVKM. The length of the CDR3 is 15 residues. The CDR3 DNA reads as TGTGCCAGCAGTTCTGGGGGGACGGTCCGCGACGAGCAGTACTTC. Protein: CASSSGGTVRDEQYF.

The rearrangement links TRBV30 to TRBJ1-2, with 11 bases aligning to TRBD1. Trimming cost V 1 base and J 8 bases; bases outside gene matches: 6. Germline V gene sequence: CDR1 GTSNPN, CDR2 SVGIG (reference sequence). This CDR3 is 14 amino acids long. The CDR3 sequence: CAWSAGDRGYGYTF. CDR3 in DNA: TGTGCCTGGAGTGCTGGGGACAGGGGGTACGGCTACACCTTC.

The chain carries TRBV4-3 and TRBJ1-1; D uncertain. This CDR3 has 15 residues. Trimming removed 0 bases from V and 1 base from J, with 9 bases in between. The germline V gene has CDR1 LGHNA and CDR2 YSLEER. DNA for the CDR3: TGCGCCAGCAGCCAAGAGGCCCGGGGGAACACTGAAGCTTTCTTT. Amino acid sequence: CASSQEARGNTEAFF.

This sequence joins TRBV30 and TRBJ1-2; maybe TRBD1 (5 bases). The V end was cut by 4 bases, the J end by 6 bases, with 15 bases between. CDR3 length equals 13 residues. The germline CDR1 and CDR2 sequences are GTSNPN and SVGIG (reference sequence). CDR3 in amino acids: CAWITGVWDGYTF. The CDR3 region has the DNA TGTGCCTGGATAACAGGAGTTTGGGATGGCTACACCTTC.

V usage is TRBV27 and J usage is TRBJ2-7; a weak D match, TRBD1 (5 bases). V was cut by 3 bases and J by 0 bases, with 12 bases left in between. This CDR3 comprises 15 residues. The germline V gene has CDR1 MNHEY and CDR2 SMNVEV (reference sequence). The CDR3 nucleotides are TGTGCCAGCAGTTTGGGGCAGGGAATCTCCTACGAGCAGTACTTC. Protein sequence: CASSLGQGISYEQYF.

Written as DNA, the CDR3 is TGTGCCAGCAGCTTAGCGGCACAGGGGAGGACTGAAGCTTTCTTT. Its translation is CASSLAAQGRTEAFF. The chain is built from TRBV7-6 and TRBJ1-1; 7 nucleotides match TRBD1. Germline-derived CDR1 and CDR2 are SGHVS and FNYEAQ. J gave up 5 bases and V 0 bases, and 6 bases lay outside the gene matches. This CDR3 spans 15 amino acids.

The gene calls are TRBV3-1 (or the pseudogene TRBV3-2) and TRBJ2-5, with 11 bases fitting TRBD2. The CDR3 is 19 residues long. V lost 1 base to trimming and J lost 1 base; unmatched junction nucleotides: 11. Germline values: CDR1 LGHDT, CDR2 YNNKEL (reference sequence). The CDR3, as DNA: TGTGCCAGCAGCCAAGTTCTAGCGGGGGGCTACCTCATCCAAGAGACCCAGTACTTC. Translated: CASSQVLAGGYLIQETQYF.

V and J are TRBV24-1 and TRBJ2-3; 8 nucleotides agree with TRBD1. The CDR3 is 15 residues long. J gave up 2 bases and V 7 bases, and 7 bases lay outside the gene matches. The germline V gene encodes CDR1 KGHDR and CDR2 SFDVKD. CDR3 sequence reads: CATSPDRDDTDTQYF. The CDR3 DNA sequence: TGTGCCACCAGCCCGGACAGGGACGACACAGATACGCAGTATTTT.

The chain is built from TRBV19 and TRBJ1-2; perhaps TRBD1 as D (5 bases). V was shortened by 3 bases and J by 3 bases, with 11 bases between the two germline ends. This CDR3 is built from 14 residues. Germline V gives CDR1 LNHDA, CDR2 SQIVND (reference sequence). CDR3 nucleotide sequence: TGTGCCAGTAGTATCGCAGGGCTCGACTATGGCTACACCTTC. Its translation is CASSIAGLDYGYTF.

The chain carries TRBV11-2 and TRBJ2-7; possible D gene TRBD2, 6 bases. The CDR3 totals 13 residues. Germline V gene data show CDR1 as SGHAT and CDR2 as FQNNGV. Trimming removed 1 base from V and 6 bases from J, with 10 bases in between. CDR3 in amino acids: CASSLVEGSEQYF. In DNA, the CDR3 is TGTGCCAGCAGCTTAGTGGAGGGCTCCGAGCAGTACTTC.

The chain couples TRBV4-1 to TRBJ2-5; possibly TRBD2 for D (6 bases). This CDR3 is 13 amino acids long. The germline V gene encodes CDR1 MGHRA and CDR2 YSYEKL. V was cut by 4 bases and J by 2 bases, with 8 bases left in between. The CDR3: CASSPREQETQYF. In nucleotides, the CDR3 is TGCGCCAGCAGCCCACGGGAGCAAGAGACCCAGTACTTC.

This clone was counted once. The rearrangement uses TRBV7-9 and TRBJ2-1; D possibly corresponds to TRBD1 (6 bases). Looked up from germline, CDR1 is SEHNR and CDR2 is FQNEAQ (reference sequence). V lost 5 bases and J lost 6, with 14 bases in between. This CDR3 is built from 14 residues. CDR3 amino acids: CASSPSTGINEQFF. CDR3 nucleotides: TGTGCCAGCAGCCCAAGCACAGGGATCAATGAGCAGTTCTTC.

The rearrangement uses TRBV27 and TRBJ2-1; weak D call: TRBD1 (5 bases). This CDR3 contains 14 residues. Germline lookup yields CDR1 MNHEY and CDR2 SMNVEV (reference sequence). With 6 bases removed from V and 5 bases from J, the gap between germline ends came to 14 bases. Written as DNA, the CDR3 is TGTGCCAGCAGAATGGGGCGCAGGGACAATGAGCAGTTCTTC. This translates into CASRMGRRDNEQFF.

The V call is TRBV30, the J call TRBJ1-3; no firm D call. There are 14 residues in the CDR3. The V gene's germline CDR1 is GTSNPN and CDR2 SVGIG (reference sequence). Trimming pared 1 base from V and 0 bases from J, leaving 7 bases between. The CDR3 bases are TGTGCCTGGAGTGCCTTGAGCTCTGGAAACACCATATATTTT. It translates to CAWSALSSGNTIYF.

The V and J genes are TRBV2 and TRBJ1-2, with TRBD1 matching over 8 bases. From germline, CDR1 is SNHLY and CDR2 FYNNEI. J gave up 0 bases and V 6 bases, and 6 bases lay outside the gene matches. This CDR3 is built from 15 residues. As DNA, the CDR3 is TGTGCCAGCAGAGCCGACAGGGGTGCTAACTATGGCTACACCTTC. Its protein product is CASRADRGANYGYTF.

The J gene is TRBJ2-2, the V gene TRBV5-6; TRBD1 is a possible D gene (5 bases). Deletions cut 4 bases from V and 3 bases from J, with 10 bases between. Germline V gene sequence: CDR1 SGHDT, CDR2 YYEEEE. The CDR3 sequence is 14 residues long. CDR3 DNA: TGTGCCAGCAGCCCGCGACAGTACACCGGGGAGCTGTTTTTT. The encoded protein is CASSPRQYTGELFF.